The clone carrying this T cell receptor (beta chain) has just a few counts. The data stem from a study of T-cell reconstitution after alpha-beta-depleted transplantation in children. It was with unique molecular identifiers that the TCRbeta library was prepared. TCRdb re-called the PCR reads with MiXCR, one entry per CDR3 protein. The table has more than 500,000 distinct CDR3 sequences, roughly an eighth seen once. Germline V gives CDR1 SGHRS, CDR2 YFSETQ. CDR3 length: 15 amino acids. Trimming pared 4 bases from V and 4 bases from J, leaving 14 bases between. The J gene is TRBJ2-2, the V gene TRBV5-1; the D is unclear. Sequences were derived from PBMCs, mostly from graft donor cells, sampled 180 days after TCRalphabeta/CD19-depleted stem cell transplant. The receptor was isolated from a female patient between 2 and 15 years old who had a stem cell transplant for aplastic anemia, so the T cells may come from the graft donor. CDR3 loop: CASSPKGFTTGELFF. In DNA form, the CDR3 reads TGCGCCAGCAGCCCGAAGGGTTTCACCACCGGGGAGCTGTTTTTT.